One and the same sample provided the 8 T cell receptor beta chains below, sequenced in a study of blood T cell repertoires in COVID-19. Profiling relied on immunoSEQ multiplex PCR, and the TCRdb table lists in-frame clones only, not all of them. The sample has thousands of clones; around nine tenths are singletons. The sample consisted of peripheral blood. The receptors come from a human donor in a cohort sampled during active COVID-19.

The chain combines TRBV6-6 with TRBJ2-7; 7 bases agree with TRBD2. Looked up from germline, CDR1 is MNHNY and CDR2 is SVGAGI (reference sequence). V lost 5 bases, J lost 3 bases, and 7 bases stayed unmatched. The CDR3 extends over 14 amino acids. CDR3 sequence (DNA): TGTGCCAGCAGTGGACTTGCGGGGGACTACGAGCAGTACTTC. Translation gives CASSGLAGDYEQYF.

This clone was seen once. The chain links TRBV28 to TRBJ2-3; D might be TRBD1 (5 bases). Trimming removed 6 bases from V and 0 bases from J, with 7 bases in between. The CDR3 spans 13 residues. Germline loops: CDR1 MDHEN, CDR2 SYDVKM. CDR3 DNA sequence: TGTGCCAGCAGCCCAGGGAGCACAGATACGCAGTATTTT. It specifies CASSPGSTDTQYF.

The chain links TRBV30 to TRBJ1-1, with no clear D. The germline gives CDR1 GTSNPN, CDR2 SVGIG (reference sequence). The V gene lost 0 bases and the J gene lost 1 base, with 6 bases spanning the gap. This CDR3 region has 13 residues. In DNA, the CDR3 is TGTGCCTGGAGTGTAGAGGGGAACACTGAAGCTTTCTTT. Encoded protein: CAWSVEGNTEAFF.

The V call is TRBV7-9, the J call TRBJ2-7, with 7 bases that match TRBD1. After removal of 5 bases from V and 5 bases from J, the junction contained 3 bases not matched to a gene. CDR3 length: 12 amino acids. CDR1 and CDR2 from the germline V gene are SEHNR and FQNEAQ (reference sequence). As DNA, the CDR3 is TGTGCCAGCAGCAAACAGGGGAACGAGCAGTACTTC. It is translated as CASSKQGNEQYF.

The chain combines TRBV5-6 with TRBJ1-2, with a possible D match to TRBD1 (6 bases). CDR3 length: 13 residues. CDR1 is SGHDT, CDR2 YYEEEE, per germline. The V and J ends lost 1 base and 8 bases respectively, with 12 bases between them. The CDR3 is CASSLTGRGGYTF. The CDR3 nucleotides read TGTGCCAGCAGCTTGACAGGGCGAGGGGGCTACACCTTC.

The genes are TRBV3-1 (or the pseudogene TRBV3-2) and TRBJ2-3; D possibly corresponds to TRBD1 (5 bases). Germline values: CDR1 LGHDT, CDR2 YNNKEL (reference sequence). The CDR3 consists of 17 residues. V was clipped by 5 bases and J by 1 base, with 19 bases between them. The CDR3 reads CASSYDRASMGTDTQYF. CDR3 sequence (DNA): TGTGCCAGCAGCTACGACAGAGCCTCTATGGGCACAGATACGCAGTATTTT.

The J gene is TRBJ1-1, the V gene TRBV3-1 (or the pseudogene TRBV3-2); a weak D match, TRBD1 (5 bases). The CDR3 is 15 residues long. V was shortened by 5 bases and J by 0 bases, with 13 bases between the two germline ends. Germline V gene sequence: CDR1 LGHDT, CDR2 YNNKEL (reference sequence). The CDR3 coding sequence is TGTGCCAGCAGCAGACACGGGGGAATGAACACTGAAGCTTTCTTT. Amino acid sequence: CASSRHGGMNTEAFF.

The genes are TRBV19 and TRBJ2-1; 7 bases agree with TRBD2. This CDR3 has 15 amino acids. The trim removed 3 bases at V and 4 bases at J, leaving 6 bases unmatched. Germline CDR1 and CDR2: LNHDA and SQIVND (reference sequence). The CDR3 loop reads CASSMSGGSYNEQFF. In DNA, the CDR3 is TGTGCCAGTAGTATGTCGGGAGGTTCTTACAATGAGCAGTTCTTC.